This TCR beta chain was recorded in a study of Ad26.COV2.S vaccination and SARS-CoV-2 variants. Sequenced by immunoSEQ multiplex PCR; TCRdb stores in-frame clones only, minus some. The sample shows roughly 380,000 clones, 92% of them seen only once. This clone was seen once. This receptor was taken from a human donor who had recovered from COVID-19. The sequenced sample was peripheral blood, obtained after recovery from COVID-19.

In nucleotides, the CDR3 is TGTGCCAGCAGTTTAGATAGTGCAAACACCATATATTTT. It codes for CASSLDSANTIYF. The V call is TRBV12-3 or TRBV12-4, the J call TRBJ1-3; D not resolved. The V end lost 1 base, the J end lost 6 bases, and 7 bases lay between the germline ends. The CDR3 contains 13 residues.